What follows are 14 T cell receptor beta chains derived from one specimen sequenced in a study of shared clonotypes between healthy human individuals. The repertoire was sequenced with immunoSEQ multiplex PCR; TCRdb's copy has only in-frame clones and lacks some. The sample holds around 200,000 clones, approximately 61% seen once. Sequencing input: memory CD4+ T cells sorted from blood. Stated subset: CD45RA-negative fraction. These receptors were collected from a man aged 25-45 years in good health.

The V gene is TRBV20-1, the J gene TRBJ2-1; D remains ambiguous. V shed 6 bases and J shed 8 bases, with 8 bases lying between them. The CDR3 is 10 amino acids. CDR1 is DFQATT and CDR2 is SNEGSKA in the germline V gene (reference sequence). The CDR3 DNA reads as TGCAGTGCGCAGTTTTATGAGCAGTTCTTC. Its translation: CSAQFYEQFF.

This chain connects TRBV5-4 to TRBJ2-7; D gene ambiguous. Germline lookup yields CDR1 SGHNT and CDR2 YYREEE (reference sequence). The CDR3 is made up of 19 amino acids. Trimming took 3 bases from V and 0 from J, leaving 25 bases between them. CDR3 nucleotide sequence: TGTGCCAGCAGCTCCTCGGTGGCGGTGGCGGTAGACCGCTCCTACGAGCAGTACTTC. Protein product: CASSSSVAVAVDRSYEQYF. The entire variable domain, with the rest obtained from reference TRBV5-4 and TRBJ2-7, is as follows: ETGVTQSPTHLIKTRGQQVTLRCSSQSGHNTVSWYQQALGQGPQFIFQYYREEENGRGNFPPRFSGLQFPNYSSELNVNALELDDSALYLCASSSSVAVAVDRSYEQYFGPGTRLTVT.

V usage is TRBV5-4 and J usage is TRBJ2-1; 8 positions agree with TRBD1. CDR1 and CDR2 (germline): SGHNT, YYREEE (reference sequence). This CDR3 has 16 amino acids. V gave up 5 bases and J gave up 8 bases; unmatched junction bases: 15. The CDR3 loop reads CASRSRQDRVNDEQFF. The CDR3 DNA follows: TGTGCCAGCAGGAGCCGTCAGGACAGGGTAAATGATGAGCAGTTCTTC.

The CDR3 sequence: CASRTYGQGDTEAFF. The CDR3 DNA reads as TGTGCCAGCAGGACTTATGGACAGGGGGACACTGAAGCTTTCTTT. V and J are TRBV6-1 and TRBJ1-1; 10 positions agree with TRBD1. The ends lost 6 bases at V and 3 bases at J; junction bases unmatched: 7. The CDR3 spans 15 residues. Germline V lookup: CDR1 MNHNS, CDR2 SASEGT.

This sequence joins TRBV15 and TRBJ1-1; D is possibly TRBD1 (5 bases). Trimming removed 0 bases from V and 3 bases from J, with 17 bases in between. The length of the CDR3 is 17 residues. CDR1 and CDR2 (germline): LNHNV, YYDKDF (reference sequence). Written as DNA, the CDR3 is TGTGCCACCAGCAGAGACCGGGACGCCAACTTTCACACTGAAGCTTTCTTT. This gives the protein CATSRDRDANFHTEAFF.

This chain uses TRBV20-1 with TRBJ2-7; D gene uncertain. Germline values: CDR1 DFQATT, CDR2 SNEGSKA (reference sequence). V was trimmed by 0 bases and J by 4 bases, leaving 4 bases between them. The CDR3 is made up of 11 amino acids. CDR3 loop: CSAREVYEQYF. Here the CDR3 DNA reads TGCAGTGCTAGAGAGGTGTACGAGCAGTACTTC.

This clone was observed a few times. The CDR3 DNA sequence: TGTGCCAGCAGTTACTTATCGGGGGTCTACAATGAGCAGTTCTTC. Translating gives CASSYLSGVYNEQFF. The rearrangement joins TRBV6-6 to TRBJ2-1; a weak D match, TRBD2 (6 bases). CDR3 length: 15 residues. Germline assignment: CDR1 MNHNY and CDR2 SVGAGI (reference sequence). Trimming left V 1 base short and J 3 bases short, with 10 bases between.

This clone was seen repeatedly, ten times or more. The chain uses TRBV7-2 and TRBJ1-2; tentatively, D is TRBD1 (6 bases). V dropped 5 bases and J dropped 1 base, with 8 bases sitting between them. CDR3 length: 13 amino acids. CDR1 and CDR2 (germline): SGHTA, FQGNSA. The CDR3 protein is CASSRTVNYGYTF. For the CDR3, the DNA is TGTGCCAGCAGCCGGACAGTTAACTATGGCTACACCTTC.

V is TRBV19 and J is TRBJ2-3; 9 bases map to TRBD2. The CDR3 contains 17 residues. CDR1 is LNHDA, CDR2 SQIVND, per germline (reference sequence). The ends lost 4 bases at V and 4 bases at J; junction bases unmatched: 12. The CDR3 sequence is CASSTLRTSERADTQYF. The CDR3, as DNA: TGTGCCAGTAGTACTCTTCGGACTAGCGAGAGAGCAGATACGCAGTATTTT.

In this sample, this clone turned up a few times. V gene TRBV5-4 combines with J gene TRBJ1-1, with D uncertain. The CDR3 consists of 13 residues. The germline V and J ends were trimmed by 3 bases and 8 bases, with 14 bases remaining between them. Per germline, CDR1 SGHNT and CDR2 YYREEE (reference sequence). CDR3 amino acids: CASSWKDGREAFF. The CDR3 bases are TGTGCCAGCAGCTGGAAGGACGGACGAGAAGCTTTCTTT.

CDR3 protein: CASSQVRGLYEQYF. Written as DNA, the CDR3 is TGCGCCAGCAGCCAAGTGCGGGGTTTATACGAGCAGTACTTC. This chain uses TRBV4-3 with TRBJ2-7; perhaps TRBD2 as D (6 bases). The V gene's germline CDR1 is LGHNA and CDR2 YSLEER. This CDR3 spans 14 amino acids. V was trimmed by 1 base and J by 4 bases, leaving 11 bases between them.

The table lists this clone with many counts. The chain combines TRBV7-3 with TRBJ2-1; no firm D call. V lost 4 bases to trimming and J lost 0 bases, with 13 bases between them. CDR3 length: 16 residues. Looked up from germline, CDR1 is SGHTA and CDR2 is FQGTGA. The CDR3 coding sequence is TGTGCCAGCAGCTCTAGGTCTTCAAGCTCCTACAATGAGCAGTTCTTC. Amino acid sequence: CASSSRSSSSYNEQFF.

The CDR3 nucleotides read TGCGCCAGCAGCTTGTCCGTGAACACTGAAGCTTTCTTT. Its translation: CASSLSVNTEAFF. This sequence joins TRBV5-1 and TRBJ1-1, with D unresolved. V lost 1 base, J lost 0 bases, and 4 bases lay in between. Looked up from germline, CDR1 is SGHRS and CDR2 is YFSETQ. The CDR3 contains 13 residues.

The chain is built from TRBV6-5 and TRBJ2-2; D remains unclear. This CDR3 has 13 residues. Trimming shortened V by 7 bases and J by 7 bases, and 13 bases separated the two germline ends. CDR1 MNHEY and CDR2 SVGAGI come from the germline V gene. The CDR3 nucleotides read TGTGCCAGCATCCCCATCTCGGGCGGGGAGCTGTTTTTT. Its protein product is CASIPISGGELFF.